The clone carrying this T cell receptor (beta chain) occurred a few times. It was RNA transcripts that yielded the amplified TCR beta CDR3 regions. The study used the HTBI primer set for a first-round RT-PCR of the TCR CDR3. TCRdb reprocessed the multiplex PCR reads via MiXCR and lists one record per CDR3 protein. The data hold about 290,000 distinct CDR3 sequences, with approximately 15% observed a single time. The data are from a study of T cells in Graves' hyperthyroidism and ophthalmopathy. PBMCs were obtained from about 9 ml fresh peripheral blood. Germline lookup yields CDR1 SGHTS and CDR2 YDEGEE. The CDR3 is 17 residues long. Trimming stripped 4 bases from V and 0 bases from J, with 14 bases between.

The clonotype was recovered from a woman between 55 and 75 years old with Graves' ophthalmopathy. Material for sequencing was blood. V is TRBV5-8 and J is TRBJ2-6; possibly TRBD2 for D (5 bases). The CDR3 nucleotides are TGTGCCAGCAGCCCCGGCTCCGGGGACTCTGGGGCCAACGTCCTGACTTTC. Its translation: CASSPGSGDSGANVLTF.